What follows describes a single TCR beta chain. As yet, its antigen is unknown. Repertoires were generated with immunoSEQ multiplex PCR, while TCRdb's copy carries only in-frame clones and drops some. The sample has about 26,000 clones, 80% to 90% seen once; the top ten hold 11% to 15%. The data are from a study of T cells in localized non-small cell lung cancer. Study observations and caveats: Uninvolved adjacent lung, not tumor, had the highest T cell clonality. A median of around 60 of the top 100 tumor clones appeared in adjacent lung, which was paired and uninvolved.

This CDR3 contains 19 residues. CDR1 and CDR2 (germline): MNHEY, SMNVEV (reference sequence). V trimming: 6 bases; J trimming: 3 bases; junction bases outside the gene matches: 13. The material was peripheral blood, obtained before any cancer treatment. This sequence originates from a female donor over 55 with stage II squamous cell lung carcinoma. V usage is TRBV27 and J usage is TRBJ2-3, with 15 bases aligning to TRBD2. CDR3 region: CASSPHRTSGRVYTDTQYF. In nucleotides, the CDR3 is TGTGCCAGCAGCCCCCATCGGACTAGCGGGAGGGTGTATACAGATACGCAGTATTTT.